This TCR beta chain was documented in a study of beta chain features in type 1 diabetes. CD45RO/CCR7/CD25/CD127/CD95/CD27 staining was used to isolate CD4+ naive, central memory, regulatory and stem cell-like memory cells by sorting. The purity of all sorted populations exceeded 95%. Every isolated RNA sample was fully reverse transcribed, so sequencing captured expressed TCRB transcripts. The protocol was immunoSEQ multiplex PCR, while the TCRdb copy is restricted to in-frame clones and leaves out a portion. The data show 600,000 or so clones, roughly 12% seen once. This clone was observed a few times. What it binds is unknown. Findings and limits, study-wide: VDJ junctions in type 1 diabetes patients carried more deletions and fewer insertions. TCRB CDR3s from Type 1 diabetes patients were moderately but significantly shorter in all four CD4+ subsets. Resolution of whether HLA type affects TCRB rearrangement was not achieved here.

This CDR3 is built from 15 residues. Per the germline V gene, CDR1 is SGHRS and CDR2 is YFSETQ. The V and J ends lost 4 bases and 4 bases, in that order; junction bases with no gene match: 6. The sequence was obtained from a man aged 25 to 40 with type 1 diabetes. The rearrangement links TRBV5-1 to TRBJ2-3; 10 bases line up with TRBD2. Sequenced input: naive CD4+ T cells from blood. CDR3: CASSLTLAGADTQYF. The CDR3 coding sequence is TGCGCCAGCAGCCTGACCCTAGCGGGGGCAGATACGCAGTATTTT.